This T cell receptor (beta chain) was found in a study of vaccination and CD4 T cells after COVID-19. Study information: Recovered patients in the cohort numbered six men and four women, two of them Hispanic. The post-COVID sampling time was a median about 98 days after diagnosis, ranging from 35 to 161. The post-vaccine samples came a median 72 days after dose two (range 14 to 241).

The study, taken as a whole, reports: Spike mono-reactivity held for 304 of 307 vaccine-specific clones in convalescent patients.

TCRdb re-derived calls from the PCR reads in MiXCR, one entry per CDR3 protein. The data contain some 18,000 distinct CDR3 sequences, just over 60% of them seen just once; the ten biggest clones take up 0.95% to 1.3%. In regard to this clonotype: Its specificity is not known.

This specimen was CD4+ T cells from blood, taken after SARS-CoV-2 vaccination. The sequence came from a human donor who had recovered from COVID-19.

The DNA of the CDR3 is TGTGCCAGCAGCTTAGTCGCAGGGACTGAAGCTTTCTTT. Protein sequence: CASSLVAGTEAFF. V gene TRBV7-9 combines with J gene TRBJ1-1; tentatively, D is TRBD1 (5 bases). Germline CDR1 SEHNR, CDR2 FQNEAQ (reference sequence). CDR3 length equals 13 residues. Trimming pared 1 base from V and 5 bases from J, leaving 8 bases between.